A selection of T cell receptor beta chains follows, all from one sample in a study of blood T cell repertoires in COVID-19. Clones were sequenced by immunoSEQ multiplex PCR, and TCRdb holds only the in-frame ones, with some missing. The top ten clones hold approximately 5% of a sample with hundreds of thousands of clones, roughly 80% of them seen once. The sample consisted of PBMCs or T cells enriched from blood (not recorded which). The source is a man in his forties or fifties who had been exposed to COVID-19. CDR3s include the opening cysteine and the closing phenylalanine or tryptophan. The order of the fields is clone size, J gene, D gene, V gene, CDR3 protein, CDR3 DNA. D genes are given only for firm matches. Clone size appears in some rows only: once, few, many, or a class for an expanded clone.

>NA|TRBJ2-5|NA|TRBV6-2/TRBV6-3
CASSHRTGGGETQYF
TGTGCCAGCAGTCACCGGACAGGAGGGGGGGAGACCCAGTACTTC
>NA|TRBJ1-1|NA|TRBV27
CASSFLAGGTEAFF
TGTGCCAGCAGTTTTCTTGCGGGGGGAACTGAAGCTTTCTTT
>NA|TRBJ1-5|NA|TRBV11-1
CASSDSGQPQHF
TGTGCCAGCAGCGACAGTGGTCAGCCCCAGCATTTT
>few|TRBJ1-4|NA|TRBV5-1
CASSELTGSTNEKLFF
TGCGCCAGCAGCGAGTTAACAGGATCAACTAATGAAAAACTGTTTTTT
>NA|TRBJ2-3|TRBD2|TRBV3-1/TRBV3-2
CASSPIAGGPGDTQYF
TGTGCCAGCAGCCCGATAGCGGGAGGGCCAGGAGATACGCAGTATTTT
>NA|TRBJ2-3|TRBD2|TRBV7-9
CASSPPGGSGTDTQYF
TGTGCCAGCAGCCCCCCGGGTGGTAGCGGGACGGATACGCAGTATTTT
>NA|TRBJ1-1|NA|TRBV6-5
CASSQMMNTEAFF
TGTGCCAGCAGTCAGATGATGAACACTGAAGCTTTCTTT
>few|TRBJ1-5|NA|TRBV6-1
CASSENAGNQPQHF
TGTGCCAGCAGTGAGAACGCAGGGAATCAGCCCCAGCATTTT
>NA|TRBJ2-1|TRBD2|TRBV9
CASSVSGSFLGEQFF
TGTGCCAGCAGCGTTAGCGGGAGTTTCTTGGGTGAGCAGTTCTTC
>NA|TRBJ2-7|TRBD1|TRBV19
CASRHNDRGEQYF
TGTGCCAGTAGGCACAACGACAGGGGCGAGCAGTACTTC
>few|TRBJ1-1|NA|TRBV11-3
CASSLAGLNTEAFF
TGTGCCAGCAGCTTAGCCGGTTTGAACACTGAAGCTTTCTTT
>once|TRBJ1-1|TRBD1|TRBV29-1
CSVDSGQGFTEAFF
TGCAGCGTTGATTCGGGACAGGGGTTTACTGAAGCTTTCTTT
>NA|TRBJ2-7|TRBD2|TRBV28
CASRPSGRYEQYF
TGTGCCAGCAGACCTAGCGGGAGGTACGAGCAGTACTTC
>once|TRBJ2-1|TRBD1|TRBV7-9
CASSQKTGGNEQFF
TGTGCCAGCAGCCAAAAAACAGGGGGGAATGAGCAGTTCTTC
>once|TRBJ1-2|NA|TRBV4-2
CASSTGSTYGYTF
TGTGCCAGCAGTACAGGGTCGACCTATGGCTACACCTTC
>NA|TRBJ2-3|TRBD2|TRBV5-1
CASSLVGQRGYTDTQYF
TGCGCCAGCAGCTTGGTAGGTCAGCGGGGATACACAGATACGCAGTATTTT
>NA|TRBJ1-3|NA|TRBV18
CASSPRTVDSGNTIYF
TGTGCCAGCTCACCACGTACAGTAGACTCTGGAAACACCATATATTTT
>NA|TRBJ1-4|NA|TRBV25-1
CASSDPLRNEKLFF
TGTGCCAGCAGTGACCCCCTGCGGAATGAAAAACTGTTTTTT
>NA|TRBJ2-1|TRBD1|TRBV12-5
CASGLGTGIYNEQFF
TGTGCTAGTGGTTTGGGGACAGGGATTTACAATGAGCAGTTCTTC
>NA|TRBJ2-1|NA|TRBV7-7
CASSHRGGEQFF
TGTGCTAGCAGCCACCGAGGGGGTGAGCAGTTCTTC
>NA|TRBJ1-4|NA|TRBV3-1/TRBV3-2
CASSQATVYEKLFF
TGTGCCAGCAGCCAAGCGACAGTCTATGAAAAACTGTTTTTT
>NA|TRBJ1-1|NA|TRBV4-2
CASSQLVEEGNTEAFF
TGTGCCAGCAGCCAACTCGTAGAGGAGGGTAACACTGAAGCTTTCTTT
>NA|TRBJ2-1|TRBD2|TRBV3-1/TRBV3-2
CASSQVLTSGRPVEFF
TGTGCCAGCAGCCAAGTACTAACTAGCGGGAGGCCCGTCGAGTTCTTC
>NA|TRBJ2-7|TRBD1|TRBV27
CASRTGAGNEQYF
TGTGCCAGCAGAACAGGGGCTGGTAACGAGCAGTACTTC
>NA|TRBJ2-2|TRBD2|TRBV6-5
CASGKLAGAAGELFF
TGTGCCAGCGGAAAACTAGCGGGAGCTGCCGGGGAGCTGTTTTTT
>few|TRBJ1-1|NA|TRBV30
CAWSQRKQRAFF
TGTGCCTGGAGTCAGCGGAAGCAGAGGGCTTTCTTT
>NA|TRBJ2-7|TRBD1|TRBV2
CASSGYRDRDTYEQYF
TGTGCCAGCAGTGGCTACCGGGACAGGGATACCTACGAGCAGTACTTC
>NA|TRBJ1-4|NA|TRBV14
CASSLGQSGEKLFF
TGTGCCAGCAGCCTTGGACAGTCGGGTGAAAAACTGTTTTTT
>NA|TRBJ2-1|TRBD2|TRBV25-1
CASSELTSGRDNEQFF
TGTGCCAGCAGTGAGCTAACTAGCGGGAGAGACAATGAGCAGTTCTTC
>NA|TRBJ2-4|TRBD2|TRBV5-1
CASSSAGTSANIQYF
TGCGCCAGCAGCTCAGCCGGGACTAGCGCGAACATTCAGTACTTC
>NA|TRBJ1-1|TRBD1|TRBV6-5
CASNRRQGLEAFF
TGTGCCAGCAATCGAAGACAGGGCCTTGAAGCTTTCTTT
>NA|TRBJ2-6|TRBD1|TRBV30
CAKTGVYSGANVLTF
TGTGCCAAGACAGGGGTTTACTCTGGGGCCAACGTCCTGACTTTC
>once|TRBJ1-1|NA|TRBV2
CASSAFIDFGRGEAFF
TGTGCCAGCAGTGCCTTTATCGACTTCGGAAGGGGTGAAGCTTTCTTT
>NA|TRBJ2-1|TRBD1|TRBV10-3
CAISRKTPQGDYNEQFF
TGTGCCATCAGTCGAAAAACCCCGCAGGGGGACTACAATGAGCAGTTCTTC
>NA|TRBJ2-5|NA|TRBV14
CASSQGSFGETQYF
TGTGCCAGCAGCCAAGGGTCTTTCGGAGAGACCCAGTACTTC
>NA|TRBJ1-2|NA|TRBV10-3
CAISDDILGGDYGYTF
TGTGCCATCAGTGACGACATCCTAGGGGGGGACTATGGCTACACCTTC
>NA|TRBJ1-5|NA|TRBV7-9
CASSLGGEGNQPQHF
TGTGCCAGCAGCTTAGGTGGGGAGGGCAATCAGCCCCAGCATTTT
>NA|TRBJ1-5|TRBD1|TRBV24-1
CATSDVGQGNQPQHF
TGTGCCACCAGTGATGTGGGACAGGGCAATCAGCCCCAGCATTTT
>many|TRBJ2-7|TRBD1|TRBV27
CASSLDSQGVYEQYF
TGTGCCAGCAGTTTAGACTCACAGGGGGTCTACGAGCAGTACTTC
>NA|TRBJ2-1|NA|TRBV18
CASSKGVGYNEQFF
TGTGCCAGCTCAAAAGGGGTCGGATACAATGAGCAGTTCTTC
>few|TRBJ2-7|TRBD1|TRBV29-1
CSVEVRDRASPYEQYF
TGCAGCGTTGAAGTGAGGGACAGGGCGTCCCCCTACGAGCAGTACTTC
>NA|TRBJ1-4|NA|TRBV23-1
CASALSRVEKKLFF
TGCGCCAGCGCCCTGAGCAGGGTGGAGAAAAAACTGTTTTTT
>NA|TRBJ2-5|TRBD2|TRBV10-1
CASTHGGTRGGTQYF
TGCGCCAGCACCCATGGGGGGACTAGGGGAGGGACCCAGTACTTC